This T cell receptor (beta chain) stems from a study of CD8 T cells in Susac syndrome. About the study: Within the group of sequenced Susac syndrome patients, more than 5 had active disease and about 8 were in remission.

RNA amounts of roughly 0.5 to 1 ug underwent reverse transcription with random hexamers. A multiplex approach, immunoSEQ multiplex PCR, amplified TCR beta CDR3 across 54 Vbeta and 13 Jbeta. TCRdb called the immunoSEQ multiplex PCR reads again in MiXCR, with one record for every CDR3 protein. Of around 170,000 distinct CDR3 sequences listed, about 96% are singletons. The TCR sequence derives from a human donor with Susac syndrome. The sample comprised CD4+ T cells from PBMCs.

The CDR3 DNA reads as TGCAGCGGGGGCAGCACCGGGGAGCTGTTTTTT. Translation gives CSGGSTGELFF. The chain combines TRBV29-1 with TRBJ2-2; D may be TRBD1 (5 bases). Germline assignment: CDR1 SQVTM and CDR2 ANQGSEA. This CDR3 is 11 amino acids long. V lost 7 bases and J 4 bases, leaving 7 bases between the germline ends.